This T cell receptor (beta chain) came from a study of response to subunit inactivated influenza vaccine. Germline trimming cut 2 bases from V and 1 base from J; bases unmatched to any gene: 5. This CDR3 is built from 16 residues. Germline-derived CDR1 and CDR2 are SGHRS and YFSETQ. This clonotype was counted only a few times. TCRdb redid the calling of the RT-PCR reads with MiXCR, one entry per CDR3 protein. Among just under 550,000 distinct CDR3 sequences, roughly 25% were seen once, and the ten largest hold 2.5% to 3.5%. The sample also formed part of further work on T cells expressing NK-cell markers. That work adds: Libraries used 5'RACE template switching adding universal primer site and UMIs. What remained unclear was the HCMV specificity of expanded NKG2C+ T cell clones.

The sequence came from a man aged 50 to 59 who received an inactivated influenza vaccine. The V and J genes are TRBV5-1 and TRBJ1-5, with TRBD1 matching 8 bases. The specimen was CD4+ T cells sorted from PBMCs, collected 12 days after vaccination. The CDR3 bases are TGCGCCAGCAGCTTAGGGACAGGCAGAAGCAATCAGCCCCAGCATTTT. It encodes CASSLGTGRSNQPQHF.